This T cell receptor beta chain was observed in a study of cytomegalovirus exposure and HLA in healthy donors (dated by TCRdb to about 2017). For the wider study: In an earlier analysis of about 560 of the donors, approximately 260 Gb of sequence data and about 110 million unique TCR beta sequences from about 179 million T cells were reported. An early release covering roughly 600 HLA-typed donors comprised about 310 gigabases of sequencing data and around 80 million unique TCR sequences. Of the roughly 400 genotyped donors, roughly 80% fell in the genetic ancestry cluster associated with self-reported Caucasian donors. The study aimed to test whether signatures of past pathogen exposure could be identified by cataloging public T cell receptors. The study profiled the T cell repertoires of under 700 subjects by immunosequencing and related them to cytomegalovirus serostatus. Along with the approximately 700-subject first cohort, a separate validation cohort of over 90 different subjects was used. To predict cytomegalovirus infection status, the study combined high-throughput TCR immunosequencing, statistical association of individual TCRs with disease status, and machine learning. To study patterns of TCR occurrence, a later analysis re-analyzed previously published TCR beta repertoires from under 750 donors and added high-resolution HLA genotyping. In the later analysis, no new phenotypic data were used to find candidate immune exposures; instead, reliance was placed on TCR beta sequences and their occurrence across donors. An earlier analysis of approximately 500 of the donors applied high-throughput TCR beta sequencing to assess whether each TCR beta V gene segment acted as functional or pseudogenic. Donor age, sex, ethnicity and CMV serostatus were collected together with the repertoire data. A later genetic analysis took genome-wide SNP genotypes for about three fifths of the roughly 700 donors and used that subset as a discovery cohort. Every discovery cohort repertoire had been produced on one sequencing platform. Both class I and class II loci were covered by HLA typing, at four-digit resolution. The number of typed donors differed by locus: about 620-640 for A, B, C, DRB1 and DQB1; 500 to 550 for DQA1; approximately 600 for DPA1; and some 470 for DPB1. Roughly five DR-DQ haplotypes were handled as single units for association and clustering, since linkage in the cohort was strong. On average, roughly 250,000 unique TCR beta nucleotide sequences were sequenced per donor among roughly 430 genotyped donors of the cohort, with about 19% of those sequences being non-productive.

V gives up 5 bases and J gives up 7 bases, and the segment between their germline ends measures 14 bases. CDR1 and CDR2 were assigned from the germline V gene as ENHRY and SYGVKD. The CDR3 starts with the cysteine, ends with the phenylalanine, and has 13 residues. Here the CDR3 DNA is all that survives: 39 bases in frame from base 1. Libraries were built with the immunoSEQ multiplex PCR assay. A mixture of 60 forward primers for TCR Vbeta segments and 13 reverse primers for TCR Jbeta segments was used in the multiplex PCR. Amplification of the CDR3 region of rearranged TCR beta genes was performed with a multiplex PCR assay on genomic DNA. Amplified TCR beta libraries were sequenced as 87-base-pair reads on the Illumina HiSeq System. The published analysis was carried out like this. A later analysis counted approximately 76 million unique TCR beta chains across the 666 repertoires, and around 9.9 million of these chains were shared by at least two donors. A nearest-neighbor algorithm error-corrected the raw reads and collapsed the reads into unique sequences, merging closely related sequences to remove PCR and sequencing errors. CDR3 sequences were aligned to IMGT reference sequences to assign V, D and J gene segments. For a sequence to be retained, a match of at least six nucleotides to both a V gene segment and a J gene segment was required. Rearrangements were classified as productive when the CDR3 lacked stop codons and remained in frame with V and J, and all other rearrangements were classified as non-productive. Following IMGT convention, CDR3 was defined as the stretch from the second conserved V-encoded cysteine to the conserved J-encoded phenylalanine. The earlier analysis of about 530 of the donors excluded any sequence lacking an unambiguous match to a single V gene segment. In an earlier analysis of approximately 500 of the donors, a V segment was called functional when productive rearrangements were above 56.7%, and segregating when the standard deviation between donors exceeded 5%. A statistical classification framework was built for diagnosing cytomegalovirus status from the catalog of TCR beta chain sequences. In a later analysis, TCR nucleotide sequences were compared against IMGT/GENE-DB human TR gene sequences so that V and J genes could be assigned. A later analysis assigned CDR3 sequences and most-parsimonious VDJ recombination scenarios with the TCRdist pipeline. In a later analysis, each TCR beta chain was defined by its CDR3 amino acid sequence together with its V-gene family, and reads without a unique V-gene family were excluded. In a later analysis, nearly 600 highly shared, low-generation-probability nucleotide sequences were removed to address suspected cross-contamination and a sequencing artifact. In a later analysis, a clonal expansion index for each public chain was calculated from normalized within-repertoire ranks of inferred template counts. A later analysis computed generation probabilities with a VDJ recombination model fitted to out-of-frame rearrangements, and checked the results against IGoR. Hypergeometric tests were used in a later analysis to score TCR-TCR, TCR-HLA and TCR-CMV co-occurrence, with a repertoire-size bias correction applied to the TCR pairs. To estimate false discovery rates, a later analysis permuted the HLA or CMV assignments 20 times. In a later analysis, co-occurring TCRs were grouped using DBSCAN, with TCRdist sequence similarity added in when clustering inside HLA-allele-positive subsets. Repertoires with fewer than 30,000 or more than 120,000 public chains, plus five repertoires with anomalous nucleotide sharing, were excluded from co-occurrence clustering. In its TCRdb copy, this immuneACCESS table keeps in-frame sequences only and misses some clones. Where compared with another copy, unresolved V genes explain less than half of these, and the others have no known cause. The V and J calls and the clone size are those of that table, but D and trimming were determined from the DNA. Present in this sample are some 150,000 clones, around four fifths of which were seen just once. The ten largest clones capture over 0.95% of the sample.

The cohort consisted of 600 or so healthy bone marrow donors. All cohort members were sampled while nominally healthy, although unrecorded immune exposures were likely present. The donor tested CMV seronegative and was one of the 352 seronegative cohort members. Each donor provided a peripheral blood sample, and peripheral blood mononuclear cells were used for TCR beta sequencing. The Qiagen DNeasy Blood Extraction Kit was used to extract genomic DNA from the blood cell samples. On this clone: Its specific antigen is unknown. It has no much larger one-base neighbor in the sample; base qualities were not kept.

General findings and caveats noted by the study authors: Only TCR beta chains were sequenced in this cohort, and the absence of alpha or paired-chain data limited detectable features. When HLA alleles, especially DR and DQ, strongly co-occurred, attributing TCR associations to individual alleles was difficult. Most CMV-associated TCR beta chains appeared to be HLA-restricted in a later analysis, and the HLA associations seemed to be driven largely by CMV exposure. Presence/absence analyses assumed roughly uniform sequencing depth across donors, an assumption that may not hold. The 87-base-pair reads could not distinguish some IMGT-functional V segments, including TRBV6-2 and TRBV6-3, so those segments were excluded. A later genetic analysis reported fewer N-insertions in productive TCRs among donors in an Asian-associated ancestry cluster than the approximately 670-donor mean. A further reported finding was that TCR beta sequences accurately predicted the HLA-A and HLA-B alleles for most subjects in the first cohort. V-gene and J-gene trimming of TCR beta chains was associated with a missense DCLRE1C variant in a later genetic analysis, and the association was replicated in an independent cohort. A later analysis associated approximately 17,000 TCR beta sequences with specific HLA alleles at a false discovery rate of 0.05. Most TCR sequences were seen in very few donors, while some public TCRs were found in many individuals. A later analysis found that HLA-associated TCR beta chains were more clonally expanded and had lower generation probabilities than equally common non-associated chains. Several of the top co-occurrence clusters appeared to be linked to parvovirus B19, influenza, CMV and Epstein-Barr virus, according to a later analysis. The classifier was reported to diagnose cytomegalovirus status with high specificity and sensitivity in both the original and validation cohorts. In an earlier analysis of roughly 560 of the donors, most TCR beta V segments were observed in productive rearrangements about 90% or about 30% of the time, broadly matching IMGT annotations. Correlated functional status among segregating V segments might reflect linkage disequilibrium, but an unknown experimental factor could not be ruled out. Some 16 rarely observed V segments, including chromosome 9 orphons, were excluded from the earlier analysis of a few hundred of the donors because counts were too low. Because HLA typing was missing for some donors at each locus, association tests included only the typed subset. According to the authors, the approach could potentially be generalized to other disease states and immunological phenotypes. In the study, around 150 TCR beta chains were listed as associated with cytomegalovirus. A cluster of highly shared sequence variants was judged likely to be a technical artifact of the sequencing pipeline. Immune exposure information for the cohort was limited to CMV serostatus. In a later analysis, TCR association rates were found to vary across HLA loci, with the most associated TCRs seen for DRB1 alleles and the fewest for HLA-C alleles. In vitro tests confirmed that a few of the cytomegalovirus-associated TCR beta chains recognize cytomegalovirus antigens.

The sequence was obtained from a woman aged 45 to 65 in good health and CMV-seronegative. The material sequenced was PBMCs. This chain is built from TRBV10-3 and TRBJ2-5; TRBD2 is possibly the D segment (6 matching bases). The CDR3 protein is CAISPGMGGTQYF. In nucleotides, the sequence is TGTGCCATCAGTCCGGGAATGGGAGGGACCCAGTACTTC.